This note documents a single TCR beta chain sequence. Its antigen is unknown. With 3 bases clipped from V and 7 bases from J, the junction kept 7 bases outside the gene matches. Germline lookup yields CDR1 SGHVS and CDR2 FQNEAQ. The CDR3 length is 15 residues. This table comes from immunoSEQ multiplex PCR, and its TCRdb copy is limited to in-frame clones, with some not included. The sample contains around 120,000 clones, roughly 91% of which appear only once. This specimen comes from a study of T cell responses to AZD1222 COVID-19 vaccine. Study-wide findings and caveats: Nearly half of spike-specific TCRs reportedly go after variant regions that carry no mutations. Spike-wide vaccine-associated CD4 TCRs dominated at 160-218 and 743-854. Elevations in Spike-specific TCR breadth and depth followed administration of two AZD1222 doses.

The V gene is TRBV7-8, the J gene TRBJ2-2, with 8 bases identical to TRBD1. This receptor was obtained from an adult in good health. The sequencing here drew on peripheral blood, taken on day 0 of AZD1222 vaccination. CDR3 region: CASSFGRGRFGELFF. The CDR3 DNA reads as TGTGCCAGCAGCTTCGGCAGGGGGCGTTTCGGGGAGCTGTTTTTT.